The clone carrying this T cell receptor beta chain is a singleton in its sample. Profiled with immunoSEQ multiplex PCR; TCRdb holds only in-frame clones, not every one. The top ten clones hold 2.6% of a sample with some 50,000 clones, 65% to 90% of them seen once. The source of the sample is a study of OX40 agonist ivuxolimab in advanced cancers. Germline V gives CDR1 MNHEY, CDR2 SVGAGI. The CDR3 contains 15 residues. With V trimmed by 5 bases and J by 7 bases, 11 bases remained unmatched. The chain links TRBV6-5 to TRBJ1-2, with TRBD1 matching over 9 bases. This specimen consisted of CD4+ or CD8+ T cells sorted from blood, obtained in a trial of the OX40 agonist ivuxolimab. The sequence derives from an adult with an advanced solid tumor such as melanoma, head and neck, liver or kidney cancer. This CDR3 reads CASSMGQGGSGGYTF. The DNA of the CDR3 is TGTGCCAGCAGTATGGGACAGGGTGGTTCGGGTGGCTACACCTTC.